The sequence of this TCR beta chain was determined in a study of blood T cell repertoires in COVID-19. Overall study: The cDNA or gDNA used as material had been derived from T cells, B-cell-depleted T cells, or PBMCs.

The CDR3 has 15 residues. With 7 bases clipped from V and 5 bases from J, the junction kept 8 bases outside the gene matches. The germline gives CDR1 LNHDA, CDR2 SQIVND (reference sequence). Here immunoSEQ multiplex PCR was the method, and the copy in TCRdb shows in-frame clones only, minus some. The sample holds some 160,000 clones, roughly nine tenths seen once. The sequencing sample was made of peripheral blood. This chain connects TRBV19 to TRBJ1-5, with 10 positions matching TRBD1. The sequence derives from a man in his fifties or sixties with acute or convalescent COVID-19. CDR3 nucleotide sequence: TGTGCCAGTACAACCTCGGGACAGGGGCATCAGCCCCAGCATTTT. As protein: CASTTSGQGHQPQHF.